This is a list of T cell receptor beta chains from one sample in a study of shared clonotypes between healthy human individuals. Profiling relied on immunoSEQ multiplex PCR, and the TCRdb table lists in-frame clones only, not all of them. This table holds 2 million or so clones, approximately 94% found once. Sequences were obtained from naive CD8+ T cells sorted from blood. Receptor source: a man aged 18-30 years in good health. Both conserved end residues are part of each CDR3. The order of the fields is J gene, D gene, V gene, clone size, CDR3 protein, CDR3 DNA. D genes are given only for firm matches. Not every row has a clone size; where given, it reads once, few, many or a size class.

>TRBJ1-1|TRBD1|TRBV11-2|.
CASSPNSGTGLFMNTEAFF
TGTGCCAGCAGCCCAAATTCCGGGACAGGGCTATTCATGAACACTGAAGCTTTCTTT
>TRBJ2-3|.|TRBV7-7|.
CASSLDHTDTQYF
TGTGCTAGCAGCTTGGACCACACAGATACGCAGTATTTT
>TRBJ1-4|TRBD1|TRBV27|once
CASSFTGQGPTNEKLFF
TGTGCCAGCAGTTTCACTGGACAGGGTCCAACTAATGAAAAACTGTTTTTT
>TRBJ2-5|.|TRBV7-8|.
CASSSYMETQYF
TGTGCCAGCAGCTCTTATATGGAGACCCAGTACTTC
>TRBJ2-3|.|TRBV5-6|.
CASSLKLEGITDGTDTQYF
TGTGCCAGCAGCTTGAAGCTTGAGGGGATAACCGATGGCACAGATACGCAGTATTTT
>TRBJ2-1|TRBD2|TRBV2|.
CASSEGPSGTDNEQFF
TGTGCCAGCAGTGAAGGTCCTAGCGGGACCGACAATGAGCAGTTCTTC
>TRBJ2-7|.|TRBV28|.
CVSSSGYEQYF
TGTGTCAGCAGTTCGGGCTACGAGCAGTACTTC
>TRBJ2-2|.|TRBV4-3|.
CASSQASDTGELFF
TGCGCCAGCAGCCAAGCTTCGGACACCGGGGAGCTGTTTTTT
>TRBJ1-5|.|TRBV6-1|.
CAVLDKGNNQPQHF
TGTGCCGTACTCGATAAGGGGAACAATCAGCCCCAGCATTTT
>TRBJ2-7|.|TRBV5-1|.
CASSLGGDYEQYF
TGCGCCAGCAGCTTGGGGGGTGATTACGAGCAGTACTTC
>TRBJ2-7|.|TRBV4-1|.
CASSQGTALYEQYF
TGCGCCAGCAGCCAAGGGACAGCCTTATACGAGCAGTACTTC
>TRBJ1-4|TRBD1|TRBV28|.
CASSLPPGGWSPTNEKLFF
TGTGCCAGCAGTCTCCCCCCAGGGGGCTGGTCGCCAACTAATGAAAAACTGTTTTTT
>TRBJ2-1|.|TRBV6-1|.
CASSESRRHKGDEQFF
TGTGCCAGCAGTGAAAGCAGGCGGCACAAGGGGGATGAGCAGTTCTTC
>TRBJ1-1|.|TRBV25-1|.
CASSELAATEAFF
TGTGCCAGCAGTGAATTGGCCGCCACTGAAGCTTTCTTT
>TRBJ2-2|TRBD2|TRBV29-1|.
CSVPLASGGLNTGELFF
TGCAGCGTGCCTCTAGCTAGCGGGGGGCTGAACACCGGGGAGCTGTTTTTT
>TRBJ1-4|TRBD1|TRBV4-2|.
CASSQGTGRGTTNEKLFF
TGTGCCAGCAGCCAAGGGACAGGGAGGGGGACAACTAATGAAAAACTGTTTTTT
>TRBJ2-5|.|TRBV6-6|.
CASSPETYQETQYF
TGTGCCAGCAGTCCCGAGACTTACCAAGAGACCCAGTACTTC
>TRBJ2-1|TRBD2|TRBV28|.
CASSQLAGDFNEQFF
TGTGCCAGCAGCCAACTAGCGGGGGATTTCAATGAGCAGTTCTTC
>TRBJ2-3|.|TRBV6-5|few
CASSVLRGTDTQYF
TGTGCCAGCAGCGTATTAAGAGGCACAGATACGCAGTATTTT
>TRBJ1-6|.|TRBV6-1|.
CASSEVVAGASPLHF
TGTGCCAGCAGTGAAGTAGTCGCGGGGGCATCACCCCTCCACTTT
>TRBJ1-6|.|TRBV7-8|few
CASSLDPNSPLHF
TGTGCCAGCAGCTTAGATCCTAATTCACCCCTCCACTTT
>TRBJ2-3|.|TRBV4-3|.
CASSLYNTDTQYF
TGCGCCAGCAGCCTCTATAACACAGATACGCAGTATTTT
>TRBJ2-4|.|TRBV28|.
CASSFRTGAKNIQYF
TGTGCCAGCAGTTTTCGCACGGGGGCGAAAAACATTCAGTACTTC
>TRBJ1-1|TRBD1|TRBV16|.
CASSHSPGQSTEAFF
TGTGCCAGCAGCCATTCCCCGGGACAGTCCACTGAAGCTTTCTTT
>TRBJ2-5|.|TRBV27|.
CASSFQGGETQYF
TGTGCCAGCAGTTTTCAGGGTGGCGAGACCCAGTACTTC
>TRBJ2-2|.|TRBV2|.
CASMVTANTGELFF
TGTGCCAGCATGGTGACGGCGAACACCGGGGAGCTGTTTTTT
>TRBJ2-7|.|TRBV28|.
CASSFGESGEQYF
TGTGCCAGCAGTTTTGGGGAATCGGGCGAGCAGTACTTC
>TRBJ2-3|TRBD2|TRBV7-9|.
CASSHSREPDTQYF
TGTGCCAGCAGCCACTCGCGGGAGCCAGATACGCAGTATTTT
>TRBJ1-2|.|TRBV29-1|.
CSARTESYGYTF
TGCAGCGCCCGGACGGAATCCTATGGCTACACCTTC
>TRBJ2-7|.|TRBV4-2|.
CASSQGGGTQKEEQYF
TGTGCCAGCAGCCAAGGAGGTGGGACACAAAAAGAGGAGCAGTACTTC
>TRBJ1-6|.|TRBV5-6|once
CASSLDREINSPLHF
TGTGCCAGCAGCTTGGACAGGGAGATAAACTCACCCCTCCACTTT
>TRBJ1-2|.|TRBV28|.
CASSLPGILARGYTF
TGTGCCAGCAGCCTACCTGGGATCCTTGCCAGGGGCTACACCTTC
>TRBJ2-1|TRBD2|TRBV5-4|.
CASSTSSGAGLYNEQFF
TGTGCCAGCAGCACCTCCTCGGGAGCGGGGCTGTACAATGAGCAGTTCTTC
>TRBJ1-1|.|TRBV10-1|.
CASIGGLAFF
TGCGCCAGCATAGGCGGGTTAGCTTTCTTT
>TRBJ2-1|.|TRBV7-9|.
CASSLPSYNEQFF
TGTGCCAGCAGCTTACCTAGCTACAATGAGCAGTTCTTC
>TRBJ2-2|.|TRBV7-6|.
CASSAREAPSGELFF
TGTGCCAGCAGCGCCCGTGAAGCCCCTTCCGGGGAGCTGTTTTTT
>TRBJ2-7|TRBD1|TRBV5-6|.
CASRDGQGLYEQYF
TGTGCCAGCAGAGATGGACAGGGACTGTACGAGCAGTACTTC
>TRBJ1-2|.|TRBV5-6|.
CASNHNDAGAKNYGYTF
TGTGCCAGCAACCATAACGACGCAGGGGCGAAGAACTATGGCTACACCTTC
>TRBJ2-3|.|TRBV11-2|.
CASSLGKDTQYF
TGTGCCAGCAGCTTAGGAAAAGATACGCAGTATTTT
>TRBJ1-6|.|TRBV2|.
CASSEARAGSYNSPLHF
TGTGCCAGCAGTGAAGCGCGGGCAGGGTCGTATAATTCACCCCTCCACTTT
>TRBJ2-7|TRBD1|TRBV18|.
CASSTAPGQGGGYEQYF
TGTGCCAGCTCGACCGCTCCGGGACAGGGGGGTGGGTACGAGCAGTACTTC
>TRBJ2-7|TRBD1|TRBV30|.
CAWSTGGVYEQYF
TGTGCCTGGAGTACAGGGGGCGTGTACGAGCAGTACTTC
>TRBJ2-7|TRBD2|TRBV10-3|.
CAISLAGATYEQYF
TGTGCCATCAGTCTAGCGGGAGCGACCTACGAGCAGTACTTC
>TRBJ2-3|TRBD1|TRBV4-1|.
CASSQEGGSGTGALFLEDTQYF
TGCGCCAGCAGCCAAGAAGGGGGATCCGGGACAGGGGCACTCTTCCTCGAAGATACGCAGTATTTT
>TRBJ2-7|TRBD1|TRBV6-5|.
CASTGQASSYEQYF
TGTGCCAGCACGGGACAGGCGAGCTCCTACGAGCAGTACTTC
>TRBJ2-3|.|TRBV6-6|.
CASSYGVSTDTQYF
TGTGCCAGCAGTTACGGGGTTAGCACAGATACGCAGTATTTT
>TRBJ1-1|.|TRBV6-5|once
CASSYRGYTEAFF
TGTGCCAGCAGTTACAGGGGGTACACTGAAGCTTTCTTT
>TRBJ1-1|.|TRBV5-1|.
CASSPGGNTEAFF
TGCGCCAGCAGCCCGGGCGGGAACACTGAAGCTTTCTTT
>TRBJ2-5|TRBD2|TRBV7-7|once
CASSPFPKAGFDQETQYF
TGTGCTAGCAGCCCTTTCCCTAAAGCGGGATTTGACCAAGAGACCCAGTACTTC
>TRBJ1-3|.|TRBV30|.
CAWSLGGQGNTIYF
TGTGCCTGGAGCCTCGGGGGGCAGGGAAACACCATATATTTT
>TRBJ1-6|.|TRBV5-8|.
CASSLAPASISPLHF
TGTGCCAGCAGCTTGGCCCCGGCCTCCATATCACCCCTCCACTTT
>TRBJ2-7|.|TRBV5-6|.
CASSLVNNRPEQYF
TGTGCCAGCAGCTTGGTCAATAACCGACCCGAGCAGTACTTC
>TRBJ1-1|TRBD1|TRBV10-3|once
CAISTPGQGNTEAFF
TGTGCCATCAGTACACCGGGACAGGGGAACACTGAAGCTTTCTTT
>TRBJ1-1|.|TRBV7-9|.
CASSLGARNTEAFF
TGTGCCAGCAGCTTAGGGGCCAGGAACACTGAAGCTTTCTTT
>TRBJ2-1|TRBD2|TRBV6-5|.
CASSYFSGGNIEQFF
TGTGCCAGCAGTTACTTCAGCGGGGGGAACATCGAGCAGTTCTTC
>TRBJ2-7|.|TRBV27|.
CASSFTDGSYEQYF
TGTGCCAGCAGTTTCACAGACGGCTCCTACGAGCAGTACTTC
>TRBJ2-2|.|TRBV7-9|.
CASSSPEGPGGHGELFF
TGTGCCAGCAGCTCCCCCGAGGGGCCTGGGGGACACGGGGAGCTGTTTTTT
>TRBJ2-1|.|TRBV5-8|.
CASSLVRGEQFF
TGTGCCAGCAGCTTGGTCCGGGGTGAGCAGTTCTTC
>TRBJ1-2|.|TRBV9|.
CASSMNRDPGYTF
TGTGCCAGCAGCATGAACAGGGATCCGGGCTACACCTTC
>TRBJ2-5|TRBD2|TRBV7-2|.
CASSLSSGGAETQYF
TGTGCCAGCAGCTTAAGTAGCGGGGGGGCGGAGACCCAGTACTTC